The 27 T cell receptor beta chains below all came from one sample that was sequenced in a study of post-analysis software for immune sequencing data. Notes on the study in general: Higher frequency in patients than in controls was seen for about five TRBV segments, with TRBV5-6, TRBV5-1 and TRBV20-1 among them.

Prepared libraries of TCR beta cDNA carried unique molecular identifiers. A single record per CDR3 protein comes from TCRdb applying MiXCR to the PCR reads. The sample yields about 560,000 distinct CDR3 sequences, around 44% seen once. Their specific antigens are unknown. The material sequenced was blood. The origin of the receptors is a girl aged 10 to 17 with multiple sclerosis.

This clonotype was counted only a few times. The chain couples TRBV6-5 to TRBJ2-5; TRBD2 matches 7 bases. Germline V gene data show CDR1 as MNHEY and CDR2 as SVGAGI. V shed 6 bases and J 1 base; nucleotides not matched to a gene: 2. The CDR3 covers 13 residues. As DNA, the CDR3 is TGTGCCAGCAGAGTAGCGGGCCAAGAGACCCAGTACTTC. Amino acid sequence: CASRVAGQETQYF.

The chain uses TRBV12-3 or TRBV12-4 and TRBJ2-5, with D possibly being TRBD2 (5 bases). Trimming removed 4 bases from V and 11 bases from J, with 17 bases in between. The CDR3 is made up of 13 amino acids. CDR3 DNA sequence: TGTGCCAGCAGTTCCACACGATGGGGAGAGCAGTACTTC. Protein sequence: CASSSTRWGEQYF.

The chain has TRBV20-1 and TRBJ2-7; TRBD2 agrees at 7 bases. CDR3 size: 14 residues. The V gene end was trimmed by 2 bases and the J gene end by 0 bases; junction bases not matched to a gene: 4. The germline CDR1 and CDR2 sequences are DFQATT and SNEGSKA (reference sequence). Here the CDR3 DNA reads TGCAGTGCTAGATACGAGCGGGGCTCCTACGAGCAGTACTTC. It specifies CSARYERGSYEQYF.

The chain is built from TRBV5-1 and TRBJ2-7, with 8 bases identical to TRBD1. This CDR3 is 17 amino acids long. Trimming removed 0 bases from V and 0 bases from J; junction bases left unmatched: 8. Germline assignment: CDR1 SGHRS and CDR2 YFSETQ. The CDR3 spells CASSLGWDRISSYEQYF. CDR3 bases: TGCGCCAGCAGCTTGGGCTGGGACAGGATAAGCTCCTACGAGCAGTACTTC.

The V gene is TRBV6-5, the J gene TRBJ2-7; the D call may be TRBD1 or TRBD2 (5 bases each). The germline gives CDR1 MNHEY, CDR2 SVGAGI. Trimming removed 7 bases from V and 10 bases from J, with 14 bases in between. This CDR3 contains 11 residues. Here the CDR3 reads CASTLLGHQYF. CDR3 nucleotides: TGTGCCAGCACGTTACTAGGACATCAGTACTTC.

CDR3 coding DNA: TGTGCCAGCAGCTTAGGTCGCCTACCAGAGGGGCAGTTCTTC. It is translated as CASSLGRLPEGQFF. The chain joins TRBV7-6 to TRBJ2-1; maybe TRBD2 (5 bases). CDR1 and CDR2 from the germline V gene are SGHVS and FNYEAQ. Trimming stripped 1 base from V and 12 bases from J, with 16 bases between. The CDR3 runs to 14 residues.

The chain carries TRBV29-1 and TRBJ1-1, with 10 bases lining up with TRBD1. J was trimmed by 3 bases and V by 8 bases; bases with no gene match: 6. The CDR3 totals 13 residues. Germline values: CDR1 SQVTM, CDR2 ANQGSEA. The DNA of the CDR3 is TGCAGCCACTTCGGGACAGGGGACACTGAAGCTTTCTTT. Translated: CSHFGTGDTEAFF.

This clonotype occurred a few times. This chain uses TRBV6-2 or TRBV6-3 with TRBJ2-5; maybe TRBD2 (6 bases). The CDR3 loop spans 15 amino acids. Between the trimmed V and J ends, which lost 2 bases and 2 bases, there was a span of 12 bases. CDR1 MNHEY and CDR2 SVGEGT come from the germline V gene. As DNA, the CDR3 is TGTGCCAGCAGTTACCCTCGGGGGAAACAAGAGACCCAGTACTTC. Its protein is CASSYPRGKQETQYF.

This chain joins TRBV7-8 and TRBJ2-7, with no clear D. The germline V gene encodes CDR1 SGHVS and CDR2 FQNEAQ. There are 14 residues in the CDR3. The ends were cut back, 1 base at V and 7 bases at J, with 14 bases in the middle. DNA for the CDR3: TGTGCCAGCAGCTTAGGGGTGGCTTTAGAGGAGCAGTACTTC. Amino acid sequence: CASSLGVALEEQYF.

About this clonotype: One junction end disagrees with the germline gene, perhaps due to a read error. This sequence joins TRBV27 and TRBJ2-3, with D possibly being TRBD1 (5 bases). The CDR3 spans 13 residues. Looked up from germline, CDR1 is MNHEY and CDR2 is SMNVEV (reference sequence). This CDR3 reads CASSLLYTGTQYF. As DNA, the CDR3 is TGTGCCAGCAGTTTACTATATACAGGTACGCAGTATTTT.

This chain uses TRBV20-1 with TRBJ2-7; the D gene is possibly TRBD1 (5 bases). The CDR3 totals 15 residues. Germline lookup yields CDR1 DFQATT and CDR2 SNEGSKA (reference sequence). Trimming removed 0 bases from V and 5 bases from J, with 17 bases in between. This CDR3 reads CSARDGRGSSHEQYF. The CDR3 region has the DNA TGCAGTGCTAGAGATGGAAGGGGAAGTTCCCACGAGCAGTACTTC.

This clonotype has more than one count but fewer than ten. This sequence joins TRBV6-5 and TRBJ2-7, with 10 nucleotides matching TRBD2. The J segment lost 6 bases and the V segment lost 2 bases, leaving 7 bases of the junction unmatched. Germline loops: CDR1 MNHEY, CDR2 SVGAGI. There are 15 residues in the CDR3. CDR3 in DNA: TGTGCCAGCAGTTACCTAGCGGGAGCTCAACGCGAGCAGTACTTC. This sequence encodes CASSYLAGAQREQYF.

Details on this clonotype: Likely a read error: the CDR3 ends without its conserved phenylalanine or tryptophan. The DNA is omitted, as the CDR3 cannot be located on it reliably, and the CDR3 follows TCRdb's listing. The chain carries TRBV12-3 or TRBV12-4 and TRBJ2-3; the D call in the table, TRBD1, was not verified against the DNA. Termini included, the CDR3 measures 16 amino acids. This CDR3 reads CASSPGWGPSTDTEYS.

This clonotype was seen more than once but under ten times. The chain recombines TRBV9 with TRBJ2-1; TRBD2 agrees at 7 bases. This CDR3 comprises 16 residues. Trimming removed 2 bases from V and 5 bases from J; junction bases left unmatched: 10. Germline CDR1 is SGDLS and CDR2 is YYNGEE. The CDR3: CASSVSSSGLNNEQFF. CDR3 DNA: TGTGCCAGCAGCGTTAGCTCTAGCGGATTAAACAATGAGCAGTTCTTC.

This clonotype has just a few counts. This chain connects TRBV6-2 or TRBV6-3 to TRBJ1-4; 7 bases map to TRBD1. The V and J ends lost 6 bases and 3 bases, in that order; junction bases with no gene match: 13. Germline-derived CDR1 and CDR2 are MNHEY and SVGEGT. The CDR3 runs to 17 residues. The CDR3 here is CASRTRKTGFANEKLFF. The CDR3 nucleotides are TGTGCCAGCAGGACTCGGAAGACAGGGTTCGCTAATGAAAAACTGTTTTTT.

The chain has TRBV11-2 and TRBJ2-1, with D possibly TRBD2 on 6 matching bases. Germline-derived CDR1 and CDR2 are SGHAT and FQNNGV. Trimming took 0 bases from V and 5 from J, leaving 23 bases between them. This CDR3 is 19 amino acids long. This CDR3 reads CASSLDMGIRTTPNNEQFF. The CDR3 DNA reads as TGTGCCAGCAGCTTAGATATGGGGATCCGGACTACCCCTAACAATGAGCAGTTCTTC.

The chain is built from TRBV6-6 and TRBJ1-2, with 8 bases identical to TRBD1. V shed 2 bases and J 7 bases; nucleotides not matched to a gene: 3. The germline V gene has CDR1 MNHNY and CDR2 SVGAGI (reference sequence). The CDR3 loop spans 13 amino acids. The CDR3 region is CASSYAQGAGYTF. Here the CDR3 DNA reads TGTGCCAGCAGTTACGCCCAGGGGGCTGGCTACACCTTC.

This clonotype was recorded a few times. The chain recombines TRBV5-1 with TRBJ2-1, with D perhaps matching TRBD1 or TRBD2 (6 bases each). Trimming shortened V by 5 bases and J by 6 bases, and 12 bases separated the two germline ends. Germline V gives CDR1 SGHRS, CDR2 YFSETQ. The CDR3 length is 13 residues. This CDR3 reads CASRSEGGNEQFF. The CDR3 nucleotides are TGCGCCAGCAGATCGGAGGGGGGCAATGAGCAGTTCTTC. Full variable domain (remainder filled in from reference TRBV5-1 and TRBJ2-1): KAGVTQTPRYLIKTRGQQVTLSCSPISGHRSVSWYQQTPGQGLQFLFEYFSETQRNKGNFPGRFSGRQFSNSRSEMNVSTLELGDSALYLCASRSEGGNEQFFGPGTRLTVL.

The rearrangement joins TRBV11-2 to TRBJ2-7, with a tentative D call TRBD2 (5 bases). Per germline, CDR1 SGHAT and CDR2 FQNNGV. This CDR3 contains 14 residues. Trimming took 4 bases from V and 4 from J, leaving 14 bases between them. The CDR3, as DNA: TGTGCCAGCAGCTCGGCGGGTCTAGGATACGAGCAGTACTTC. This encodes CASSSAGLGYEQYF.

This clonotype was seen only once. V and J are TRBV12-5 and TRBJ1-2; unclear D gene. This CDR3 is built from 13 residues. Germline V CDR1 and CDR2: LGHNT, FRNRAP. Trimming shortened V by 6 bases and J by 4 bases, and 12 bases separated the two germline ends. Written as DNA, the CDR3 is TGTGCTAGTGGCCCAGATTTCGTCTATGGCTACACCTTC. Translation gives CASGPDFVYGYTF.

The chain joins TRBV10-3 to TRBJ2-5, with D perhaps matching TRBD2 (5 bases). The J call may be in error: the DNA end matches TRBJ2-7 better. CDR3 length equals 14 residues. The germline gives CDR1 ENHRY, CDR2 SYGVKD. Written as DNA, the CDR3 is TGTGCCATCTCACCCCTGACCCCCGAGGGCGAGCAGTACTTC. Amino acids: CAISPLTPEGEQYF.

The table lists this clonotype with a few counts. The rearrangement uses TRBV12-3 or TRBV12-4 and TRBJ2-7; tentative D call: TRBD2 (6 bases). CDR3 length: 13 residues. V lost 6 bases and J 6 bases, leaving 15 bases between the germline ends. Here the CDR3 reads CASRWRGAGEQYF. DNA for the CDR3: TGTGCCAGCAGGTGGCGGGGCGCGGGCGAGCAGTACTTC.

This chain links TRBV6-4 with TRBJ2-4, with D maybe TRBD2 (7 bases). Trimming removed 4 bases from V and 4 bases from J, with 17 bases in between. The CDR3 has 16 amino acids. The germline gives CDR1 MRHNA, CDR2 SNTAGT. CDR3: CASSGGGRGSKNIQYF. CDR3 coding DNA: TGTGCCAGCAGTGGAGGGGGGCGGGGGTCTAAAAACATTCAGTACTTC.

The chain recombines TRBV20-1 with TRBJ2-1, with D possibly TRBD2 on 6 matching bases. The germline V gene has CDR1 DFQATT and CDR2 SNEGSKA (reference sequence). CDR3 length: 12 residues. Trimming stripped 3 bases from V and 10 bases from J, with 13 bases between. CDR3: CSASGLHYEQFF. Written as DNA, the CDR3 is TGCAGTGCTAGTGGACTACACTACGAGCAGTTCTTC.

CDR3 residues: CATSDFVPGLATGTDTQYF. DNA of the CDR3: TGTGCCACCAGTGATTTTGTTCCGGGACTAGCGACTGGCACAGATACGCAGTATTTT. This chain links TRBV24-1 with TRBJ2-3; TRBD2 matches 10 bases. CDR3 length equals 19 residues. J gave up 1 base and V 1 base, and 10 bases lay outside the gene matches. Germline CDR1 reads KGHDR; CDR2 reads SFDVKD.

The table lists this clonotype with many counts. The rearrangement links TRBV7-9 to TRBJ2-1; D gene unclear. The V gene lost 0 bases and the J gene lost 2 bases, with 11 bases spanning the gap. Germline loops: CDR1 SEHNR, CDR2 FQNEAQ (reference sequence). The CDR3 runs 16 residues. The DNA for the CDR3 is TGTGCCAGCAGCTTAGCCGTTTCTGTGGCCTACAATGAGCAGTTCTTC. It yields the protein CASSLAVSVAYNEQFF. Full variable domain (outside the CDR3, taken from reference TRBV7-9 and TRBJ2-1): DTGVSQNPRHKITKRGQNVTFRCDPISEHNRLYWYRQTLGQGPEFLTYFQNEAQLEKSRLLSDRFSAERPKGSFSTLEIQRTEQGDSAMYLCASSLAVSVAYNEQFFGPGTRLTVL.

The gene calls are TRBV3-1 and TRBJ2-3, with TRBD2 identical over 9 bases. CDR1 is LGHDT and CDR2 is YNNKEL in the germline V gene (reference sequence). CDR3 length equals 17 residues. The trim removed 0 bases at V and 1 base at J, leaving 5 bases unmatched. The CDR3 DNA follows: TGTGCCAGCAGCCAAGATTTGACTAGCGGACGCACAGATACGCAGTATTTT. It codes for CASSQDLTSGRTDTQYF.